This TCR beta chain emerged from a study of Ad26.COV2.S vaccination and SARS-CoV-2 variants (dated by TCRdb to the early 2020s). Looking at the study overall: Vaccine-arm donors came from COV1001, a multicentre, randomized, double-blind, placebo-controlled phase I-IIa trial of Ad26.COV2.S in healthy adults. Ad26.COV2.S was administered intramuscularly at 5 x 10^10 or 1 x 10^11 viral particles, either as a single shot or as two shots given 56 days apart. Throughout the experiments and outcome assessment, investigators stayed blinded to trial group allocation. TCRbeta repertoire sequencing served as the tool for gauging how specific and how broad the SARS-CoV-2-reactive T cell receptors were following Ad26.COV2.S vaccination. A total of 32 samples were included in the TCR-sequenced set, comprising about 20 Ad26.COV2.S vaccine recipients, 5 placebo recipients and 8 SARS-CoV-2 convalescent individuals. Trial participants were randomized into five groups of five, in which low-dose or high-dose Ad26.COV2.S was given once or twice, or placebo was given on both occasions.

Trimming leaves V shorter by 5 bases and J shorter by 10 bases, with the junction holding 2 bases beyond the gene matches. CDR1 and CDR2 were assigned from the germline V gene as ENHRY and SYGVKD. Including the terminal cysteine and phenylalanine, the CDR3 comprises 11 residues. Of the read, only the CDR3 DNA is kept; its 33 bases are in frame from base 1. TCRbeta CDR3 regions were sequenced with the immunoSEQ Assay. After extraction, genomic DNA underwent amplification by bias-controlled multiplex PCR, followed by high-throughput sequencing. As for how the authors treated the data: Collapsing and filtering of sequences were performed to quantify the absolute abundance of each unique TCRbeta CDR3 region. T cell fraction was estimated by normalization of TCRbeta template counts to usable DNA, with usable DNA being measured through amplification of reference genes present in all nucleated cells. Repertoire TCRs were annotated as SARS-CoV-2-specific when V gene, CDR3 amino acid sequence and J gene were exactly matched to a known reactive TCR set. The reference SARS-CoV-2 TCR set was obtained from MIRA and was filtered for enrichment in COVID-19-positive ImmuneCODE repertoires, whereby public or cross-reactive TCRs were removed. Using the MIRA antigens, annotated TCRs were further analysed by specific ORF or by position within an ORF. Breadth was defined as the number of annotated unique rearrangements divided by the total number of unique productive rearrangements, and depth was defined as the summed frequency of the annotated unique rearrangements. TCR breadth was compared between groups using two-sided Wilcoxon rank-sum tests. This is the immuneACCESS table as TCRdb keeps it, with only in-frame sequences that have V and J called. A part of the clones is gone; compared with another copy, unresolved V genes explain less than half, and the rest is unexplained. V and J calls and clone size are given by that table; D and trimming were obtained from the DNA. For this sample there are approximately 300,000 clones; about 82% appear just once. Together, the top ten hold around 2% of the sample.

The paper's findings and limits, for the study overall: Non-spike TCR breadth was comparable between vaccine and placebo recipients, consistent with the vaccine containing only spike. Substantial breadth of spike-specific CD8+ and CD4+ T cell responses was reported after vaccination. Ad26.COV2.S recipients had higher spike-specific TCR breadth than placebo recipients (P = 0.0014). The study was not powered to compare responses between vaccine doses or regimens. It was noted by the authors that total T cell responses may have been underestimated by the TCR breadth and depth analyses.

This sample's treatment or condition label indicates: some 20 received Ad26.COV2.S at low or high dose, single or two shots; several received placebo; per-sample allocation not given. For vaccine and placebo recipients, repertoires were sequenced using samples collected on day 63 after the first injection. Cohort 1b enrolled around 24 adults aged 18-55 years at a single site in Boston, USA, between 29 July and 7 August 2020. As a vaccine, Ad26.COV2.S was a replication-incompetent adenovirus type 26 vector that expressed a prefusion-stabilized SARS-CoV-2 spike protein derived from the original Wuhan strain. This clone came up a few times. The antigen it binds to is not known. Within one base of it there is no much larger clone, and no base qualities were kept.

The sequence derives from a person between 18 and 65 years old who received the Ad26.COV2.S COVID-19 vaccine or a placebo. The rearranged segments are TRBV10-3 and TRBJ1-1, with TRBD1 matching 9 junction bases. The sample was peripheral blood, taken in a trial of Ad26.COV2.S vaccine versus placebo. CDR3 region: CAISSDRGAFF. The sequence in DNA is TGTGCCATCAGTTCGGACAGGGGAGCTTTCTTT.